The next 9 T cell receptor beta chains were all read from a single sample in a study of shared clonotypes between healthy human individuals (dated by TCRdb to about 2020). Libraries were prepared through the immunoSEQ multiplex PCR assay. The table was pulled from immuneACCESS by TCRdb, which kept in-frame rearrangements only. Such tables lose some clones; where checked, under half of the loss comes from unresolved V genes, and the rest has no known cause. This sample is represented by a few million clones; more than 90% of them were singletons. The biggest ten clones account for 0.13% of the sample. The sample was naive CD4+ T cells sorted from blood. Sample cell subset or site, as interpreted from the label and publication: CD45RA+ positively selected. The receptors originated from a man between 18 and 35 years old in good health.

This chain uses TRBV5-1 with TRBJ1-6; TRBD1 matches at 7 bases. V was clipped by 5 bases and J by 7 bases; unmatched bases: 6. The CDR3 covers 14 residues. CDR1 SGHRS and CDR2 YFSETQ come from the germline V gene. The DNA for the CDR3 is TGCGCCAGCAGAATGCCGGGACAGAATTCACCCCTCCACTTT. Protein product: CASRMPGQNSPLHF.

This chain uses TRBV30 with TRBJ1-4; D is possibly TRBD1 (5 bases). The CDR3 extends over 16 amino acids. The germline V gene has CDR1 GTSNPN and CDR2 SVGIG (reference sequence). Trimming removed 0 bases at V and 7 bases at J, with 18 bases between. CDR3 sequence: CAWSVYSGKNLEKLFF. The DNA of the CDR3 is TGTGCCTGGAGTGTTTATTCAGGGAAGAACCTTGAAAAACTGTTTTTT.

The chain has TRBV5-1 and TRBJ2-2; D uncertain. This CDR3 spans 16 amino acids. Germline V lookup: CDR1 SGHRS, CDR2 YFSETQ. With 4 bases removed from V and 2 bases from J, the gap between germline ends came to 15 bases. CDR3 sequence: CASSLPTTINTGELFF. DNA of the CDR3: TGCGCCAGCAGCCTCCCCACTACCATCAACACCGGGGAGCTGTTTTTT.

J is TRBJ1-2 and V is TRBV5-4; D gene unclear. Trimming removed 1 base from V and 8 bases from J, with 12 bases in between. The CDR3 covers 13 residues. Germline values: CDR1 SGHNT, CDR2 YYREEE (reference sequence). The CDR3 protein is CASSLRQTGGYTF. DNA of the CDR3: TGTGCCAGCAGCTTGAGACAAACGGGCGGCTACACCTTC. Full variable domain (remainder filled in from reference TRBV5-4 and TRBJ1-2): ETGVTQSPTHLIKTRGQQVTLRCSSQSGHNTVSWYQQALGQGPQFIFQYYREEENGRGNFPPRFSGLQFPNYSSELNVNALELDDSALYLCASSLRQTGGYTFGSGTRLTVV.

V is TRBV6-1 and J is TRBJ2-7; 7 bases match TRBD1. Germline CDR1 is MNHNS and CDR2 is SASEGT. V lost 1 base and J lost 4; bases outside the gene matches: 4. The CDR3 spans 14 residues. The CDR3 region is CASSEVARGYEQYF. The CDR3 bases are TGTGCCAGCAGTGAAGTGGCCAGGGGGTACGAGCAGTACTTC.

This chain connects TRBV2 to TRBJ1-1; D is ambiguous. This CDR3 has 15 amino acids. Trimming stripped 4 bases from V and 3 bases from J, with 15 bases between. Germline V gene data show CDR1 as SNHLY and CDR2 as FYNNEI. The DNA for the CDR3 is TGTGCCAGCAGTGTAGGCGGGCCAGGTGACACTGAAGCTTTCTTT. Translating it yields CASSVGGPGDTEAFF.

On this clone itself: This sample includes further DNA sequences coding for the same CDR3. The CDR3 DNA is TGTGCCAGCAGCTTACAGAACTATGGCTACACCTTC. This sequence encodes CASSLQNYGYTF. The V call is TRBV5-6, the J call TRBJ1-2; D not certain. The germline V gene has CDR1 SGHDT and CDR2 YYEEEE. Trimming stripped 2 bases from V and 2 bases from J, with 4 bases between. This CDR3 contains 12 residues.

A word on this clone: Other DNA sequences within the sample encode an identical CDR3. The V call is TRBV11-2, the J call TRBJ2-5; the match to TRBD2 covers 10 bases. J lost 4 bases, V lost 4 bases, and 3 bases had no gene match. Germline V gives CDR1 SGHAT, CDR2 FQNNGV. This CDR3 spans 14 amino acids. The CDR3 DNA is TGTGCCAGCAGCTCCTTAGCGGGGGGAGAGACCCAGTACTTC. This codes for CASSSLAGGETQYF.

J is TRBJ2-5 and V is TRBV9, with D unresolved. The V end was cut by 6 bases, the J end by 1 base, with 16 bases between. The CDR3 totals 15 residues. From germline, CDR1 is SGDLS and CDR2 YYNGEE. CDR3 sequence (DNA): TGTGCCAGCACCGAAGGAAATGGGGTCCAAGAGACCCAGTACTTC. This codes for CASTEGNGVQETQYF.